This T cell receptor beta chain was recorded in a study of graft-versus-host responses after intestinal transplantation. For the study at large: Each transplant was multivisceral, liver-intestinal, or isolated intestinal. Anti-thymocyte globulin induction was given to all recipients, followed by tacrolimus and steroids for 2 to 3 years. Regarding the study as a whole: Some GvH clones were seen earlier in gut or blood, suggesting intestinal origin.

The ends were cut back, 8 bases at V and 4 bases at J, with 12 bases in the middle. The CDR3 is 13 amino acids. Germline V gene data show CDR1 as MNHNY and CDR2 as SVGAGI (reference sequence). In regard to this clone: Its antigen remains unidentified.

The data were produced by immunoSEQ multiplex PCR, yet TCRdb's version contains in-frame clones alone and is incomplete. In the table there are roughly 69,000 clones, roughly 89% of which are singletons. Samples of marrow taken after transplant originated at the posterior iliac crest or some other site. The sequence was obtained from a human patient who received an intestinal transplant, so some T cells may come from the graft donor. Source: bone marrow, taken 700 to 750 days after intestinal transplantation. V usage is TRBV6-6 and J usage is TRBJ1-5; D not certain. This CDR3 is CASRGGKNQPQHF. CDR3 sequence (DNA): TGTGCCAGCCGCGGCGGGAAGAATCAGCCCCAGCATTTT.